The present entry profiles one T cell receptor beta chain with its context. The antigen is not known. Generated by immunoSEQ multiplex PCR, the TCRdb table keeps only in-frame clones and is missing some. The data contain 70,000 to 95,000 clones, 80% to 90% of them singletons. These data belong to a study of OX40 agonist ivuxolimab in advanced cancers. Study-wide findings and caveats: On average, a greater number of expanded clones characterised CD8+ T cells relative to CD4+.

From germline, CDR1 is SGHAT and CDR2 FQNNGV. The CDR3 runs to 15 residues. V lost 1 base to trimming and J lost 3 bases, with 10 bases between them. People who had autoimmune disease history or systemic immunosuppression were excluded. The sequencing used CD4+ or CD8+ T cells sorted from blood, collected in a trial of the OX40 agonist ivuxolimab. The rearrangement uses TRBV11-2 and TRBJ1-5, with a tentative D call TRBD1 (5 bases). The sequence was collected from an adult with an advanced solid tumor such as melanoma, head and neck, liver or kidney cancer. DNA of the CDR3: TGTGCCAGCAGCTTAGTTTCAGGGATCAATCAGCCCCAGCATTTT. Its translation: CASSLVSGINQPQHF.